This T cell receptor (beta chain) was observed in a study of radiotherapy plus CTLA-4 blockade in lung cancer. The wider study: There were objective responses in 18% of patients, and over 30% had disease control.

It was focal radiation plus CTLA-4 blockade with ipilimumab that patients with chemo-refractory metastatic non-small-cell lung cancer received. The study's findings and limits: Expansion in blood of tumor-derived TCR clones was seen after radiotherapy plus ipilimumab. It was early blood T cell clone dynamics, with interferon-beta, that reportedly best predicted response.

On this clone: Its specificity is not known.

Deletions cut 6 bases from V and 10 bases from J, with 16 bases between. The V gene's germline CDR1 is ENHRY and CDR2 SYGVKD. The CDR3 runs 13 residues. Profiling relied on immunoSEQ multiplex PCR, and the TCRdb table lists in-frame clones only, not all of them. The sample holds some 25,000 clones; less than 80% are singletons and the top ten take about 3%. The TCR was taken from a human donor with non-small cell lung cancer whose response to radiotherapy plus ipilimumab could not be evaluated. The sequenced sample was peripheral blood, obtained from a patient treated with radiotherapy plus ipilimumab. The genes are TRBV10-3 and TRBJ2-1; a weak D match, TRBD2 (7 bases). Here the CDR3 reads CAIRSPGGDEQFF. Here the CDR3 DNA reads TGTGCCATCAGGAGTCCGGGGGGCGACGAGCAGTTCTTC.